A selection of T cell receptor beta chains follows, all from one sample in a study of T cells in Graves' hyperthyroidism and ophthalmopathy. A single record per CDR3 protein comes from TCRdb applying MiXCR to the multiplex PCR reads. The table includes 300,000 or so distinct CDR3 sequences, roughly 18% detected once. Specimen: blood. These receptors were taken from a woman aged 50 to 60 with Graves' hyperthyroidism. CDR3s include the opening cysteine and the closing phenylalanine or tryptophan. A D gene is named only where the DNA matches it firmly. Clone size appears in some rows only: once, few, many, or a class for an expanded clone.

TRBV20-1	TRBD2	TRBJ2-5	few	CSANPSREIETQYF	TGCAGTGCTAACCCCTCGCGGGAGATAGAGACCCAGTACTTC
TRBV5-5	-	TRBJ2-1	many	CASSWRGPVVNEQFF	TGTGCCAGCAGCTGGCGGGGGCCTGTAGTCAATGAGCAGTTCTTC
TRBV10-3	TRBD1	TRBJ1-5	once	CAISESFEGAQDQPQHF	TGTGCCATCAGTGAGTCTTTCGAGGGGGCCCAAGATCAGCCCCAGCATTTT
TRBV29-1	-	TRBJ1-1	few	CSVEETVAFF	TGCAGCGTTGAGGAGACAGTAGCTTTCTTT
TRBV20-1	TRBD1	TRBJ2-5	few	CSAADRGRETQYF	TGCAGTGCTGCCGACAGGGGGAGAGAGACCCAGTACTTC
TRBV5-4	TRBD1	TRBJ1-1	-	CASSSTPNTTGDTEAFF	TGTGCCAGCAGCTCAACACCGAACACGACAGGGGACACTGAAGCTTTCTTT
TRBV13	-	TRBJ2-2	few	CASSFRAANTGELFF	TGTGCCAGCAGCTTTAGGGCCGCGAACACCGGGGAGCTGTTTTTT
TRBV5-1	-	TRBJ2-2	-	CASSLVADMNTGELFF	TGCGCCAGCAGCTTGGTAGCGGATATGAACACCGGGGAGCTGTTTTTT
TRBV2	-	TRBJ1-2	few	CASSEQGSYGYTF	TGTGCCAGCAGTGAACAGGGGAGCTATGGCTACACCTTC
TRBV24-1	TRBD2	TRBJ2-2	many	CATSDTGLAGTGELFF	TGTGCCACCAGTGATACGGGACTAGCGGGCACCGGGGAGCTGTTTTTT
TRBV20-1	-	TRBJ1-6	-	CSARVWQPEDSPLHF	TGCAGTGCTAGGGTTTGGCAGCCAGAGGATTCACCCCTCCACTTT
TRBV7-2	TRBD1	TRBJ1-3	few	CASSLAGQGAGNTIYF	TGTGCCAGCAGCTTAGCCGGACAGGGGGCTGGAAACACCATATATTTT
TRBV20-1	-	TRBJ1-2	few	CSARGGDYGYTF	TGCAGTGCCCGAGGGGGGGACTATGGCTACACCTTC
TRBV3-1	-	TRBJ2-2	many	CASSQVPGELFF	TGTGCCAGCAGCCAAGTTCCCGGGGAGCTGTTTTTT
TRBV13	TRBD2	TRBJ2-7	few	CASSFGTSGRSYEQYF	TGTGCCAGCAGCTTCGGGACTAGCGGGAGATCCTACGAGCAGTACTTC
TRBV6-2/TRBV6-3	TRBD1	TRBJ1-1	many	CASRQTGGATEAFF	TGTGCCAGCAGGCAGACAGGGGGCGCGACTGAAGCTTTCTTT
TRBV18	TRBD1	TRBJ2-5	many	CASSPRQGDETQYF	TGTGCCAGCTCACCGAGACAGGGGGATGAGACCCAGTACTTC
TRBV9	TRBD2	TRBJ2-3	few	CASSVGTSVTDTQYF	TGTGCCAGCAGCGTAGGTACTAGCGTCACAGATACGCAGTATTTT
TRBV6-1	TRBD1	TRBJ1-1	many	CASTRQGRVGTEAFF	TGTGCCAGCACGAGACAGGGAAGGGTGGGCACTGAAGCTTTCTTT
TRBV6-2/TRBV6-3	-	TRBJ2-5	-	CASSYGPPGTQYF	TGTGCCAGCAGTTATGGTCCCCCGGGGACCCAGTACTTC
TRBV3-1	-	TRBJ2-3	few	CAAGRGTDTQYF	TGTGCCGCTGGACGGGGCACAGATACGCAGTATTTT
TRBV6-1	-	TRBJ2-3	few	CASSEVREPDTQYF	TGTGCCAGCAGTGAAGTGAGGGAGCCTGATACGCAGTATTTT
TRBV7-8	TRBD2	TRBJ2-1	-	CASSLNSGNSYNEQFF	TGTGCCAGCAGCTTAAACAGCGGGAACTCCTACAATGAGCAGTTCTTC
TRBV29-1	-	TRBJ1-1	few	CSVPPTVGENTEAFF	TGCAGCGTTCCCCCCACGGTCGGGGAGAACACTGAAGCTTTCTTT
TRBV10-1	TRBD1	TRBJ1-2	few	CASSWDRGTGYTF	TGCGCCAGCAGTTGGGACAGGGGGACTGGCTACACCTTC
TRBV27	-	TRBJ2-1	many	CASSLKGSNEQFF	TGTGCCAGCAGTTTAAAGGGGTCGAATGAGCAGTTCTTC
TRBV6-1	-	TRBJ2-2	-	CASSPPGSGELFF	TGTGCCAGCAGTCCCCCAGGATCCGGGGAGCTGTTTTTT
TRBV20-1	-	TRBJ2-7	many	CSALAGRSIPYEQYF	TGCAGTGCTTTGGCTGGGCGGAGCATCCCCTACGAGCAGTACTTC
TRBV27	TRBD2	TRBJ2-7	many	CATSSQGLGSYEQYF	TGTGCCACTTCTAGCCAGGGACTAGGCTCCTACGAGCAGTACTTC
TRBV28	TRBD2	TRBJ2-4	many	CASSEGGGRALNIQYF	TGTGCCAGCAGCGAAGGAGGCGGGAGGGCGTTAAACATTCAGTACTTC
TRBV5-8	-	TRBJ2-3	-	CASSLGDSSTDTQYF	TGTGCCAGCAGCTTGGGTGATTCGAGCACAGATACGCAGTATTTT
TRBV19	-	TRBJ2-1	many	CASRRTGNNEQFF	TGTGCCAGTCGACGGACTGGGAACAATGAGCAGTTCTTC
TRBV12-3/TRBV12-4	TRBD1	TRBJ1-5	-	CASSSNTGVNQPQHF	TGTGCCAGCAGTTCAAATACAGGGGTTAATCAGCCCCAGCATTTT
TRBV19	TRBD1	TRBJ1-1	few	CASLGQGSTEAFF	TGTGCCAGCTTAGGACAGGGTAGCACTGAAGCTTTCTTT
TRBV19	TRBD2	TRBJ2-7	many	CASSPWTSGRSYEQYF	TGTGCCAGTAGTCCGTGGACTAGCGGGAGGTCCTACGAGCAGTACTTC
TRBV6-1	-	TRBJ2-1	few	CASSGYRGGTGEQFF	TGTGCCAGCAGTGGTTACAGGGGGGGTACCGGTGAGCAGTTCTTC
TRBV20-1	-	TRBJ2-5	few	CSARTPRETQYF	TGCAGTGCCAGGACCCCTAGAGAGACCCAGTACTTC
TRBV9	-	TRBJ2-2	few	CASSVSADTGELFF	TGTGCCAGCAGCGTCAGCGCGGACACCGGGGAGCTGTTTTTT
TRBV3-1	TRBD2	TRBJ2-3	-	CASRGLAGGDTQYF	TGTGCCAGCAGGGGACTAGCGGGAGGAGATACGCAGTATTTT
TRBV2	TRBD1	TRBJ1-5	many	CASRLTGATNQPQHF	TGTGCCAGCAGGTTGACAGGGGCCACCAATCAGCCCCAGCATTTT
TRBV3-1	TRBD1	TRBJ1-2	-	CASRDWDRGDGYTF	TGTGCCAGCAGAGACTGGGACAGGGGCGATGGCTACACCTTC
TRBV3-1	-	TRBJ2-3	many	CASSQDTDTQYF	TGTGCCAGCAGCCAGGACACAGATACGCAGTATTTT
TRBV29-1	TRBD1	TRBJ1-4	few	CSVEGQGATNEKLFF	TGCAGCGTTGAAGGACAGGGGGCAACTAATGAAAAACTGTTTTTT
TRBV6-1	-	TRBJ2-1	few	CASSEASRSYNEQFF	TGTGCCAGCAGTGAAGCAAGCCGCTCCTACAATGAGCAGTTCTTC
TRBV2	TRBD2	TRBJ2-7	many	CASRLAGGLSYEQYF	TGTGCCAGCAGACTAGCGGGAGGGCTCTCGTACGAGCAGTACTTC
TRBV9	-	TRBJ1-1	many	CASSVGKDRNTEAFF	TGTGCCAGCAGCGTAGGGAAGGACCGGAACACTGAAGCTTTCTTT
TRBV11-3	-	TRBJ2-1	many	CASSLGPLNEQFF	TGTGCCAGCAGCTTGGGACCCCTTAATGAGCAGTTCTTC
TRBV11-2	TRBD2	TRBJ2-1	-	CASRIGTSGRWVFF	TGTGCCAGCAGGATAGGGACTAGCGGGAGATGGGTGTTCTTC
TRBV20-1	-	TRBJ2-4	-	CSASGTGDIQYF	TGCAGTGCTAGTGGGACTGGGGACATTCAGTACTTC
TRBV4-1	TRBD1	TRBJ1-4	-	CASSQTWTGSTQRVFF	TGCGCCAGCAGCCAAACTTGGACAGGGTCTACCCAAAGGGTGTTTTTT
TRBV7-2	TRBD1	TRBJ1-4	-	CASSPDRGNEKLFF	TGTGCCAGCAGCCCGGACAGGGGGAATGAAAAACTGTTTTTT
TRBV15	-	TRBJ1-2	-	CASSRGDRLNYGYTF	TGTGCCTCCAGCAGAGGGGACCGGCTTAACTATGGCTACACCTTC
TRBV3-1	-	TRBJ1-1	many	CASSQSHQGHTEAFF	TGTGCCAGCAGCCAATCCCATCAGGGGCACACTGAAGCTTTCTTT
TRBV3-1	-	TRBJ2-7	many	CASSQGPVAQYF	TGTGCCAGCAGCCAAGGGCCCGTGGCGCAGTACTTC
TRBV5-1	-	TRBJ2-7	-	CASSGGWDTRPYEQYF	TGCGCCAGCAGCGGTGGGTGGGACACCCGCCCCTACGAGCAGTACTTC